Following are 3 T cell receptor beta chains from one sample sequenced in a study of T cells expressing NK-cell markers. TCRdb reprocessed the 5' RACE reads, with one entry per CDR3 protein and no DNA. The listing records over 250,000 distinct CDR3 sequences. Input material: blood T cells: a sorted CD56 or NKG2C T cell subset, CD4+ or CD8+ T cells, or bulk PBMC T cells (not recorded which). These receptors were collected from a woman between 18 and 75 years old in good health.

The rearrangement links TRBV6-2 or TRBV6-3 to TRBJ1-2. Germline V lookup: CDR1 MNHEY, CDR2 SVGEGT. This CDR3 comprises 12 residues. CDR3 protein: CASSIRLYGYTF.

This sequence joins TRBV11-3 and TRBJ2-3; TCRdb picks TRBD1, but there is no DNA to check that call. The CDR3 covers 16 residues. Germline CDR1 is SGHNT and CDR2 is YENEEA. This CDR3 is CASSLSAQGRTDTQYF.

This chain joins TRBV12-3 or TRBV12-4 and TRBJ2-1. This CDR3 comprises 13 residues. The CDR3 spells CASSPTNLGEQFF.